This T cell receptor (beta chain) was recovered during a study of T cells in Graves' hyperthyroidism and ophthalmopathy. Amplification targeted TCR beta CDR3 regions from RNA transcripts. A first-round RT-PCR of the TCR CDR3 used the HTBI primer set. A single record per CDR3 protein comes from TCRdb applying MiXCR to the multiplex PCR reads. The table includes about 320,000 distinct CDR3 sequences, roughly 17% detected once. This clonotype was picked up many times. Its antigen remains unidentified. General study findings and limits: The authors' 13 V-J model separated ophthalmopathy from stable hyperthyroidism.

Graves' hyperthyroidism showing no ophthalmopathy progression within 18 months was considered stable. The origin of this receptor is a man aged 25 to 45 with Graves' hyperthyroidism. Sequenced sample: blood.

Here the CDR3 DNA reads TGTGCCAGCAGTGGGTCCCAAGGGGGGCGGGTCTACGAGCAGTACTTC. Its protein is CASSGSQGGRVYEQYF. The chain employs TRBV6-1 and TRBJ2-7; tentatively, D is TRBD1 or TRBD2 (6 bases each). Looked up from germline, CDR1 is MNHNS and CDR2 is SASEGT. V was pared by 4 bases and J by 3 bases, with 19 bases between. CDR3 length: 16 amino acids.